This T cell receptor (beta chain) was recovered during a study of blood T cell repertoires in COVID-19 (TCRdb year 2020). Broadly, across the study: The collaborator samples originated in the United States, Italy and Spain and spanned the acute and convalescent phases of COVID-19. The material from the prospective study consisted of cDNA or gDNA derived from T cells, B-cell-depleted T cells, or PBMCs. The dataset comprised deeply sampled blood TCRbeta repertoires from subjects exposed to, actively infected with, or recovered from COVID-19. A freely available public database, intended as a resource for researchers studying the immune response to SARS-CoV-2, is where the repertoires were released. Samples came from the ongoing ImmuneRACE study (first 160 participants) plus 1,254 subjects from 6 global collaborators. Sample metadata almost always included a de-identified subject ID, COVID-19 status, age in years and sex. HLA class I and class II types, where available, came from metadata supplied by the sample provider rather than from assay-based typing. General findings and caveats noted by the study authors: Clinical and demographic metadata were provided uncurated, with the amount varying by source and participant.

Worth noting for this clone: This clone's antigen is unknown. Base qualities are not provided; no much larger clone lies one nucleotide away.

The germline V gene (reference sequence) gives CDR1 as DFQATT and CDR2 as SNEGSKA. Its CDR3 holds 14 amino acids, cysteine through phenylalanine. Left in the record is the CDR3 DNA by itself, 42 bases read in frame from the first base. Trimming takes 3 bases off V and 6 bases off J; junction bases not matched to a gene: 7. In Seattle, one collaborating source enrolled patients while the infection was active and tracked those patients longitudinally over the course of disease. Whole blood was collected in K2EDTA tubes by collaborating institutions according to the institutions' own protocols. For TCRbeta analysis, collaborators shipped samples in one of three forms: frozen whole blood, isolated PBMCs, or DNA extracted from either of those sample types. TCRbeta CDR3 regions were amplified from genomic DNA by means of the immunoSEQ Assay, a bias-controlled multiplex PCR. The study's processing was this. Within the assay, amplification of reference gene primers was used to estimate how many nucleated cells each sample contained. Sequence reads were collapsed and filtered to measure the absolute abundance of every unique TCRbeta CDR3 rearrangement. For each sample, productive Simpson clonality was calculated by taking the square root of Simpson's diversity index across productive rearrangements. TCRdb re-hosts the immuneACCESS table, in-frame sequences only. Its copies lack some clones; in the studies checked, an unresolved V gene accounts for under half of them, and the cause for the rest is not known. V, J and clone size were drawn from that table, and D and trimming were deduced from the DNA. This sample is represented by under 95,000 clones; approximately 93% of them were singletons. 2.6% of the sample goes to the ten largest clones.

The sequenced material came from peripheral blood. Recombination connected TRBV20-1 to TRBJ2-7, and 11 junction bases match TRBD2. This TCR came from a man aged 50-59 years with COVID-19, enrolled during active disease. Here the CDR3 is given as CSASYGLAGGEQYF. The sequenced DNA: TGCAGTGCTAGTTATGGCCTAGCGGGGGGCGAGCAGTACTTC.